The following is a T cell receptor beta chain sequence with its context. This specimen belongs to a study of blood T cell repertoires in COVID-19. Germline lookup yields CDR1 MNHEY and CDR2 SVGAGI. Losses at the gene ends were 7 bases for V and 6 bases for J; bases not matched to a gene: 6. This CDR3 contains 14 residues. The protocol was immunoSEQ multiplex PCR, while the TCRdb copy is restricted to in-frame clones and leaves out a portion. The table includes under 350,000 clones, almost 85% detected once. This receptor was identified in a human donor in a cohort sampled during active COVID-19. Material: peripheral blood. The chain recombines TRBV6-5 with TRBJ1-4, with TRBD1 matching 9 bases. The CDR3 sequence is CASTTDRGDEKLFF. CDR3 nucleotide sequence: TGTGCCAGCACTACCGACAGGGGGGATGAAAAACTGTTTTTT.